This T cell receptor (beta chain) stems from a study of blood T cell repertoires in COVID-19. For the study at large: Acute and convalescent COVID-19 specimens originated in the United States, Italy and Spain. PBMCs, B-cell-depleted T cells, or T cells were the source of the cDNA or gDNA that made up the material.

Original methodology: Quantification of nucleated cells was approximated via reference gene primer amplification. The method was immunoSEQ multiplex PCR; TCRdb's version includes in-frame clones alone and lacks a portion of them. Clone size and V and J calls were adopted from that table, with D and trimming inferred from the DNA. The sample shows some 71,000 clones, 75% to 90% of them seen only once. The sequence came from a man younger than 45 with acute or convalescent COVID-19. The sequencing sample was made of peripheral blood.

CDR3 DNA: TGTGCCAGTAGGAACACCGGGACAAAGGAAAAACTGTTTTTT. Its protein is CASRNTGTKEKLFF. V usage is TRBV19 and J usage is TRBJ1-4; perhaps TRBD1 as D (6 bases). The CDR3 runs 14 residues. CDR1 is LNHDA, CDR2 SQIVND, per germline (reference sequence). The germline V and J ends were trimmed by 6 bases and 8 bases, with 16 bases remaining between them.